The clone carrying this T cell receptor beta chain occurred a few times. This sample stems from a study of immune cell composition in non-small cell lung cancer. The germline gives CDR1 SGHVS, CDR2 FNYEAQ. Trimming shortened V by 4 bases and J by 8 bases, and 14 bases separated the two germline ends. There are 14 residues in the CDR3. Method: immunoSEQ multiplex PCR; TCRdb's copy keeps in-frame clones and lacks some. This table has about 5,000 clones, around three quarters appearing once. The chain carries TRBV7-6 and TRBJ1-4; a weak D match, TRBD1 (5 bases). Sequenced sample: lung tumor tissue. This TCR was sampled from a human donor with non-small cell lung cancer. CDR3 nucleotide sequence: TGTGCCAGCAGCTCGATGGGACTTGAGGAAAAACTGTTTTTT. As protein: CASSSMGLEEKLFF.